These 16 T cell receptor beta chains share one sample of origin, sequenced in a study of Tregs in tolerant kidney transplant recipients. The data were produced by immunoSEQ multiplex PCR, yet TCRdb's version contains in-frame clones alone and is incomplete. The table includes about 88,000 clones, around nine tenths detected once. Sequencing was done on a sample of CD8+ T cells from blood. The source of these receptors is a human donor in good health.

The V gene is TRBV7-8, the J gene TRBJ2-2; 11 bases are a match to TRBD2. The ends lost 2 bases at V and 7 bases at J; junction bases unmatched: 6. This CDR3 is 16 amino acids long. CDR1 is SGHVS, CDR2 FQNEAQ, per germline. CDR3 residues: CASSLSRLAGHGELFF. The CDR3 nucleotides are TGTGCCAGCAGCTTATCTAGACTAGCGGGGCACGGGGAGCTGTTTTTT.

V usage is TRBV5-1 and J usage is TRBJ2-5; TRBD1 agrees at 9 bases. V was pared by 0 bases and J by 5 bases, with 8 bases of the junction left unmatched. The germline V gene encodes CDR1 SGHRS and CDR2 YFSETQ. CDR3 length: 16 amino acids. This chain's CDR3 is CASSLGTGDFGETQYF. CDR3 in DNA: TGCGCCAGCAGCTTGGGGACAGGGGATTTTGGGGAGACCCAGTACTTC.

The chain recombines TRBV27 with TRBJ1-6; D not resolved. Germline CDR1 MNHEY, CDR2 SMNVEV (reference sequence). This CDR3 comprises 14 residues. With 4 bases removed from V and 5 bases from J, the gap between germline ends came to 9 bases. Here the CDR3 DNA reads TGTGCCAGCAGTTATTCTGAGAATAATTCACCCCTCCACTTT. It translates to CASSYSENNSPLHF.

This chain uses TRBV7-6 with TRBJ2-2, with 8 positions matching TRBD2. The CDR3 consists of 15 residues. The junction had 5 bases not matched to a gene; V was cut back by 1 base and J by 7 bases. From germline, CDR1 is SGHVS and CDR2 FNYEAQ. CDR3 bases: TGTGCCAGCAGCTTAGTCGGGGGGGCCGGCGGGGAGCTGTTTTTT. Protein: CASSLVGGAGGELFF.

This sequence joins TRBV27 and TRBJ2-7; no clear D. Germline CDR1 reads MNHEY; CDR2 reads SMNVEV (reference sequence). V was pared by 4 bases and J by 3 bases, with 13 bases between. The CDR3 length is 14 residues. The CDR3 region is CASSSQVGDYEQYF. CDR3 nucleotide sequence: TGTGCCAGCAGTTCGCAGGTTGGGGACTACGAGCAGTACTTC.

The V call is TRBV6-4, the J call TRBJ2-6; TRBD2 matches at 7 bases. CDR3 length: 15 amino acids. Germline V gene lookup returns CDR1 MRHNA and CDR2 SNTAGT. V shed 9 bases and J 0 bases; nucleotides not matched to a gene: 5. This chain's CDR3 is CARAGPDSGANVLTF. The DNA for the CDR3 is TGTGCCAGAGCGGGACCGGACTCTGGGGCCAACGTCCTGACTTTC.

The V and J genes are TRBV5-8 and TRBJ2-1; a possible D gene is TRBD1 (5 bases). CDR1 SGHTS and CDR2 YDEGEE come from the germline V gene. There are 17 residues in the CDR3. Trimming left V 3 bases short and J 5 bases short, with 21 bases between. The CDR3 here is CASSSSFIRDLDNEQFF. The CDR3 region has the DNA TGTGCCAGCAGCTCTTCCTTCATCAGGGATTTGGACAATGAGCAGTTCTTC.

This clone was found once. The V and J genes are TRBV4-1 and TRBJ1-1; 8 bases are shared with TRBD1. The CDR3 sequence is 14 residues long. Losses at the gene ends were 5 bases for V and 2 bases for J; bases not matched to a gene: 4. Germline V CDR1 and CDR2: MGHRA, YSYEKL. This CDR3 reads CASSSGQGNTEAFF. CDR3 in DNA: TGCGCCAGCAGCTCCGGACAGGGTAACACTGAAGCTTTCTTT.

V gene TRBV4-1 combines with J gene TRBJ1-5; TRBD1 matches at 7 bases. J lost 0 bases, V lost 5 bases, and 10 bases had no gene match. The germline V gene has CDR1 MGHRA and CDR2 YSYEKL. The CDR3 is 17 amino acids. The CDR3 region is CASSVGPGQRSNQPQHF. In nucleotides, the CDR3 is TGCGCCAGCAGCGTAGGACCGGGACAGCGTAGCAATCAGCCCCAGCATTTT.

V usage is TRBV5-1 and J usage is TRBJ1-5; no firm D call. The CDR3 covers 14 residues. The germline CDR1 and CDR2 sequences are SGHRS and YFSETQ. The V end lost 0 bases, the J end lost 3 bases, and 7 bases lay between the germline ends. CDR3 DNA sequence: TGCGCCAGCAGCTTGGGGGATTTCAATCAGCCCCAGCATTTT. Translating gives CASSLGDFNQPQHF. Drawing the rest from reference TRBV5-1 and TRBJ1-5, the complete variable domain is KAGVTQTPRYLIKTRGQQVTLSCSPISGHRSVSWYQQTPGQGLQFLFEYFSETQRNKGNFPGRFSGRQFSNSRSEMNVSTLELGDSALYLCASSLGDFNQPQHFGDGTRLSIL.

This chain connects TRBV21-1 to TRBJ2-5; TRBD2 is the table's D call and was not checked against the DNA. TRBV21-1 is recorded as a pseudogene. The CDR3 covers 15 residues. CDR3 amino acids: CASSKIAGKQETQYF. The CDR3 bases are TGTGCCAGCAGCAAGATAGCGGGGAAGCAAGAGACCCAGTACTTC.

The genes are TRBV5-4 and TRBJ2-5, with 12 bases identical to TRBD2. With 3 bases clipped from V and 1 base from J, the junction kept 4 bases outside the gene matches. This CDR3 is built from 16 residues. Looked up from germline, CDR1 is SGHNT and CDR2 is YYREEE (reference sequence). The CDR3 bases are TGTGCCAGCAGCTGGGGACTAGCGGGTCTCCAAGAGACCCAGTACTTC. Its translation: CASSWGLAGLQETQYF.

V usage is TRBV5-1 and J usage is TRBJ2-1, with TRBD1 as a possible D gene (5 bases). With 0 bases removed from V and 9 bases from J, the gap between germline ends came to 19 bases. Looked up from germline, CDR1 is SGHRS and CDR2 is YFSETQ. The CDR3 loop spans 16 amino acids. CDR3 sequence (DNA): TGCGCCAGCAGCTTGGACCAGGGCACTGGTGATGGTGAGCAGTTCTTC. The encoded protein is CASSLDQGTGDGEQFF.

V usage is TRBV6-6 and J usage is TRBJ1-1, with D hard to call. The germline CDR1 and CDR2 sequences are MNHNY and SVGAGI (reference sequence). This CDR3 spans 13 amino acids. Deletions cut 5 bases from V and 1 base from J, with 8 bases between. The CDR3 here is CASSPEWNTEAFF. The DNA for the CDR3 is TGTGCCAGCAGTCCGGAATGGAACACTGAAGCTTTCTTT.

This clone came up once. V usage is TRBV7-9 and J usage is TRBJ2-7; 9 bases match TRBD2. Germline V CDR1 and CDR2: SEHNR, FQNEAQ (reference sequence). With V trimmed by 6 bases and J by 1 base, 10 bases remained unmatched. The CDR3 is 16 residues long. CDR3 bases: TGTGCCAGCAGTCACCCGCGGCGGGGGGGATCCTACGAGCAGTACTTC. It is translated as CASSHPRRGGSYEQYF.

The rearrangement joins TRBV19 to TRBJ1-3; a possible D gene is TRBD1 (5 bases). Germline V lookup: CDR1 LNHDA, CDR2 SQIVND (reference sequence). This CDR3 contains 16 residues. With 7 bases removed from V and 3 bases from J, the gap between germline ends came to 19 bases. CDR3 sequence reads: CASTYGTEGFGNTIYF. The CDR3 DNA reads TGTGCCAGTACCTATGGGACGGAGGGTTTTGGAAACACCATATATTTT.